The present T cell receptor (beta chain) was sequenced within a study of blood T cell repertoires in COVID-19. Looking at the study overall: Samples came from the United States, Italy and Spain, spanning acute and convalescent COVID-19.

Source study methods: Nucleated cell counts were estimated from reference gene primer amplification. Clones were read by immunoSEQ multiplex PCR, and TCRdb kept only the in-frame ones, dropping some. The V and J calls and clone size were taken over from that table, and D and trimming were inferred from the DNA. The data contain some 300,000 clones, nearly 90% of them seen just once; the ten biggest clones take up more than 0.85%. The CDR3 is 16 residues long. This clone appeared once. Followed over time, Seattle patients had been enrolled while infection was active. V is TRBV21-1 and J is TRBJ1-5; the table's D call, TRBD1, was not checked against the DNA. TRBV21-1 counts as a pseudogene. The clonotype was recovered from a woman in her forties with COVID-19, enrolled during active disease. Sample: peripheral blood. CDR3 amino acids: CASSKVPDRGSQPQHF. The CDR3, as DNA: TGTGCCAGCAGCAAAGTCCCAGACAGGGGGAGTCAGCCCCAGCATTTT.